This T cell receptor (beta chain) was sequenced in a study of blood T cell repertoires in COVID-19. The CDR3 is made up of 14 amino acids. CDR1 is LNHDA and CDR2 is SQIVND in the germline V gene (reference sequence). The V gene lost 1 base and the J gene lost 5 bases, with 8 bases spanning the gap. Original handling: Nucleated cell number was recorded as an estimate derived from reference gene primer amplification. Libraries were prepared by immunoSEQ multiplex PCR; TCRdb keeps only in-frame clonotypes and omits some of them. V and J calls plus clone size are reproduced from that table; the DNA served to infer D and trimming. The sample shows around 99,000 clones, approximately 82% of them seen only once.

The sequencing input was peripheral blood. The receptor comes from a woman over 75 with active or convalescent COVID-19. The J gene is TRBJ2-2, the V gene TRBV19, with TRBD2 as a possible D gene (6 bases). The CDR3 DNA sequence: TGTGCCAGTAGTATAGCAGGAGGGACCGGGGAGCTGTTTTTT. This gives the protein CASSIAGGTGELFF.